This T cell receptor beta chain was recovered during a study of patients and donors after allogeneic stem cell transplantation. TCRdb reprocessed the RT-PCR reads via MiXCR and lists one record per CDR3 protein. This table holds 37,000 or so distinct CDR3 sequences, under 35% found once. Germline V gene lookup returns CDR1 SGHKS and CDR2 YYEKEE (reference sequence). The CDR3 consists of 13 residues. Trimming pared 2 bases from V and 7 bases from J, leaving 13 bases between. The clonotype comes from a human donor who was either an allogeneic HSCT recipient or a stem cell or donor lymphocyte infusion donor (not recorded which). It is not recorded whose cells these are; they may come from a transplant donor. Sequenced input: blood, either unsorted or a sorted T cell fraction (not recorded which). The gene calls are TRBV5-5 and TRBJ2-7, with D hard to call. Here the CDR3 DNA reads TGTGCCAGCAGCTTCTCCCCAAGCCAAGAGCAGTACTTC. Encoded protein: CASSFSPSQEQYF.